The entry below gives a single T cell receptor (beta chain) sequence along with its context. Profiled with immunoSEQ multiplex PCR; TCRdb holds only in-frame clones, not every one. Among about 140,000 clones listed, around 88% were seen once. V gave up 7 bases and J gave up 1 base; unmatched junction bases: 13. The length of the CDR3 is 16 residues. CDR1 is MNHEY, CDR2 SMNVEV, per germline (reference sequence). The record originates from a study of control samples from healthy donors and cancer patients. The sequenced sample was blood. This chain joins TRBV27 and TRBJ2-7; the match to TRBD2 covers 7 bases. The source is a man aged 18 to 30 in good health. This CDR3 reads CASTPLGTTNSYEQYF. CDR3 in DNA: TGTGCCAGCACCCCCCTCGGGACTACCAATTCCTACGAGCAGTACTTC.